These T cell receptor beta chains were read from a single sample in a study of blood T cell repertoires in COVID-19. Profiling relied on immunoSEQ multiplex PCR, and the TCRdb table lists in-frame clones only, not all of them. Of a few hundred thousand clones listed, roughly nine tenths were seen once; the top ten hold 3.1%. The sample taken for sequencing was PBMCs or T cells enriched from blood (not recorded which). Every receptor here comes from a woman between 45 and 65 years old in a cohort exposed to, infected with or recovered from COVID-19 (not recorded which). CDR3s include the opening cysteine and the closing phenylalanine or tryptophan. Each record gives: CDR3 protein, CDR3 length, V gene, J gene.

CDR3: CASSQSPGGLAGTDTQYF
length: 18
V: TRBV4-3
J: TRBJ2-3

CDR3: CSVGTGEHEQYF
length: 12
V: TRBV29-1
J: TRBJ2-7

CDR3: CASSQQGEYGYTF
length: 13
V: TRBV12-3/TRBV12-4
J: TRBJ1-2

CDR3: CASRWTDNEQFF
length: 12
V: TRBV5-1
J: TRBJ2-1

CDR3: CASLHIRGGSQGTEAFF
length: 17
V: TRBV19
J: TRBJ1-1

CDR3: CASSPGPSVETQYF
length: 14
V: TRBV18
J: TRBJ2-5

CDR3: CASSQASLGGFGSYEQYF
length: 18
V: TRBV3-1/TRBV3-2
J: TRBJ2-7

CDR3: CASTPGGGLTDTQYF
length: 15
V: TRBV3-1/TRBV3-2
J: TRBJ2-3

CDR3: CASSQDSGGYSEAFF
length: 15
V: TRBV4-3
J: TRBJ1-1

CDR3: CAWSGGDRNQPQHF
length: 14
V: TRBV30
J: TRBJ1-5

CDR3: CASTQDRGLLGYTF
length: 14
V: TRBV6-5
J: TRBJ1-2

CDR3: CASSRGSSDQPQHF
length: 14
V: TRBV7-8
J: TRBJ1-5

CDR3: CASSYREGGPSTDTQYF
length: 17
V: TRBV6-2/TRBV6-3
J: TRBJ2-3

CDR3: CASSELPGGFNTEAFF
length: 16
V: TRBV6-1
J: TRBJ1-1

CDR3: CASSLLSGSSYNEQFF
length: 16
V: TRBV11-2
J: TRBJ2-1

CDR3: CATRAGDWAETQYF
length: 14
V: TRBV24-1
J: TRBJ2-5

CDR3: CASSLRTGNTEAFF
length: 14
V: TRBV19
J: TRBJ1-1

CDR3: CASSPGDGSYEQYF
length: 14
V: TRBV7-3
J: TRBJ2-7

CDR3: CASSQGGGAYEQYF
length: 14
V: TRBV3-1/TRBV3-2
J: TRBJ2-7

CDR3: CASLRDSSSKSYEQYF
length: 16
V: TRBV28
J: TRBJ2-7

CDR3: CSVGTGGMSSPLHF
length: 14
V: TRBV29-1
J: TRBJ1-6

CDR3: CASSPGTGFSGANVLTF
length: 17
V: TRBV27
J: TRBJ2-6

CDR3: CASSIGTIGNTIYF
length: 14
V: TRBV28
J: TRBJ1-3

CDR3: CASSPGTSYSIFYEQYF
length: 17
V: TRBV7-2
J: TRBJ2-7

CDR3: CASSPGQGFFPNGYTF
length: 16
V: TRBV18
J: TRBJ1-2

CDR3: CASSLGQINNSPLHF
length: 15
V: TRBV3-1/TRBV3-2
J: TRBJ1-6

CDR3: CASRNGGETQYF
length: 12
V: TRBV7-2
J: TRBJ2-5

CDR3: CASSFTRDTEAFF
length: 13
V: TRBV27
J: TRBJ1-1

CDR3: CASSYRGRFTEAFF
length: 14
V: TRBV7-9
J: TRBJ1-1

CDR3: CASSERGRHPTPLHF
length: 15
V: TRBV25-1
J: TRBJ1-6

CDR3: CASSLVAGAPGTDTQYF
length: 17
V: TRBV5-4
J: TRBJ2-3

CDR3: CALQPRGGLTEAFF
length: 14
V: TRBV2
J: TRBJ1-1

CDR3: CASSLWLRGVNEQYF
length: 15
V: TRBV28
J: TRBJ2-7

CDR3: CASSTRTGPQETQYF
length: 15
V: TRBV7-2
J: TRBJ2-5

CDR3: CASSWGQQVRETQYF
length: 15
V: TRBV6-2/TRBV6-3
J: TRBJ2-5

CDR3: CASSPGSQETQYF
length: 13
V: TRBV11-3
J: TRBJ2-5

CDR3: CASSVGASGQLETQYF
length: 16
V: TRBV9
J: TRBJ2-5

CDR3: CASSYFLQSNQPQHF
length: 15
V: TRBV6-5
J: TRBJ1-5

CDR3: CASSLLPPGTSQETQYF
length: 17
V: TRBV27
J: TRBJ2-5

CDR3: CATSRGRGDEKLFF
length: 14
V: TRBV15
J: TRBJ1-4

CDR3: CASSDTGLNTDTQYF
length: 15
V: TRBV21-1
J: TRBJ2-3

CDR3: CASRDADRFNEKLFF
length: 15
V: TRBV7-7
J: TRBJ1-4

CDR3: CASSISSYNEQFF
length: 13
V: TRBV19
J: TRBJ2-1

CDR3: CASSSGLAGIFSTDTQYF
length: 18
V: TRBV5-4
J: TRBJ2-3

CDR3: CASSHHGTVAFYGYTF
length: 16
V: TRBV25-1
J: TRBJ1-2

CDR3: CASNIQGALGSPLHF
length: 15
V: TRBV19
J: TRBJ1-6